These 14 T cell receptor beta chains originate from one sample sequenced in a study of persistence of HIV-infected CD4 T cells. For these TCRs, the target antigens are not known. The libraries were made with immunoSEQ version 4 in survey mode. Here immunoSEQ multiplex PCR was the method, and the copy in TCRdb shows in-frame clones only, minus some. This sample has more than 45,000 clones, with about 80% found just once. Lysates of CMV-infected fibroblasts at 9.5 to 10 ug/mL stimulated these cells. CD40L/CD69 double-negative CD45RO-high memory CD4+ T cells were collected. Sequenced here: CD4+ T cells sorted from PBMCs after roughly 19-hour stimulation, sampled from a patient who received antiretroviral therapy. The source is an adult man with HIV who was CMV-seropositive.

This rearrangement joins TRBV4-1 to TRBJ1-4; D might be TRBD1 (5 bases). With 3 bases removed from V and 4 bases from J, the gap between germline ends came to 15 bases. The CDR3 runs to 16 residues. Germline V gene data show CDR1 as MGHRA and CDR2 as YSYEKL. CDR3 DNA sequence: TGCGCCAGCAGCCATCGACTCGGGGGGGGTAATGAAAAACTGTTTTTT. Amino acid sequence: CASSHRLGGGNEKLFF.

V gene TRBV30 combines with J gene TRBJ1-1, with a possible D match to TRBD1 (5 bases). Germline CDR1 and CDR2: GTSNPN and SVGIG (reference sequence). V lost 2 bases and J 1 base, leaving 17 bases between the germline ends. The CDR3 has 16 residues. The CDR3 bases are TGTGCCTGGAGTCCAAGGGGTAGGGTTCGGAACACTGAAGCTTTCTTT. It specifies CAWSPRGRVRNTEAFF.

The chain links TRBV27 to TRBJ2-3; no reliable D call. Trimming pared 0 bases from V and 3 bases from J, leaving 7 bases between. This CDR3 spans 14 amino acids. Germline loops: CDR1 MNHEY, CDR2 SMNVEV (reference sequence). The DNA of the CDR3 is TGTGCCAGCAGTTTATCAAAGGCGACAGATACGCAGTATTTT. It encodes CASSLSKATDTQYF.

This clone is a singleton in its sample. This CDR3 reads CAWSVRGQGRGTEAFF. For the CDR3, the DNA is TGTGCCTGGAGTGTACGGGGCCAGGGTAGGGGCACTGAAGCTTTCTTT. The chain links TRBV30 to TRBJ1-1; D might be TRBD1 (5 bases). Trimming left V 0 bases short and J 4 bases short, with 18 bases between. The CDR3 has 16 residues. Germline lookup yields CDR1 GTSNPN and CDR2 SVGIG (reference sequence).

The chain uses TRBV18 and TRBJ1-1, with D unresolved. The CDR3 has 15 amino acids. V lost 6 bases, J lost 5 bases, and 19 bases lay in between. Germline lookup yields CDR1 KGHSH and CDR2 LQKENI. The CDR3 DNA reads TGTGCCAGCTCCAAACTGCGGGGTTGGGAGACTGAAGCTTTCTTT. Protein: CASSKLRGWETEAFF.

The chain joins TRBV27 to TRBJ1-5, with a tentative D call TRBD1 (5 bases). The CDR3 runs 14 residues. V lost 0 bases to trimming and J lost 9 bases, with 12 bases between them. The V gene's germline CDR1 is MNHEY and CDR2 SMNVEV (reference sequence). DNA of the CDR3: TGTGCCAGCAGTTTATCGAGTTCGAGGGGGCCCCAGCATTTT. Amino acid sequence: CASSLSSSRGPQHF.

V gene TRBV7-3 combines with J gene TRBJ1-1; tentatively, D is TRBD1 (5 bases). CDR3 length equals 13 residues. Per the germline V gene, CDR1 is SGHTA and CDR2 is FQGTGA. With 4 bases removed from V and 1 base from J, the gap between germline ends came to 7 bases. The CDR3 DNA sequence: TGTGCCAGCAGCTCCGACAGGAACACTGAAGCTTTCTTT. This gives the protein CASSSDRNTEAFF.

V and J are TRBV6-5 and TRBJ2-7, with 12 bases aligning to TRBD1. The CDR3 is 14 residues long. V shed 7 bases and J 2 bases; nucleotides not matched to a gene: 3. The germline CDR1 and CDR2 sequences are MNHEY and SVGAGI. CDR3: CASKGTGGTYEQYF. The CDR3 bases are TGTGCCAGCAAAGGGACAGGGGGCACCTACGAGCAGTACTTC.

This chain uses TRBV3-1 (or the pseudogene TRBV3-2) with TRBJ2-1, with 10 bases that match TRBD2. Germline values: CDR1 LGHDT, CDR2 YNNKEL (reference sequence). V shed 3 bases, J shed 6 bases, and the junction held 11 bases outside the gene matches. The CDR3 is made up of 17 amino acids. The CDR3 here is CASSHLLRLAGFNEQFF. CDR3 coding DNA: TGTGCCAGCAGCCACTTACTCAGACTAGCGGGTTTCAATGAGCAGTTCTTC.

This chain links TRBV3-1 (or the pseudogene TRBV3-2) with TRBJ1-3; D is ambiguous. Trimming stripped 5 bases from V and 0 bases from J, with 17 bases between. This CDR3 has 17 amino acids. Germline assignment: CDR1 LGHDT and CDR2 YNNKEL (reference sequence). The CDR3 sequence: CASSKKGAGSSGNTIYF. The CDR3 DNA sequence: TGTGCCAGCAGCAAAAAGGGAGCCGGCTCCTCTGGAAACACCATATATTTT.

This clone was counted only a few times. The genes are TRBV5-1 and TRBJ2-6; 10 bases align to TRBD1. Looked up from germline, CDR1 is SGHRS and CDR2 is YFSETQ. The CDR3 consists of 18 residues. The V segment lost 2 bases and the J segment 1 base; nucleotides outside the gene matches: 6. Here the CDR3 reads CASSLLRQGASGANVLTF. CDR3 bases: TGCGCCAGCAGCTTATTAAGACAGGGGGCATCTGGGGCCAACGTCCTGACTTTC.

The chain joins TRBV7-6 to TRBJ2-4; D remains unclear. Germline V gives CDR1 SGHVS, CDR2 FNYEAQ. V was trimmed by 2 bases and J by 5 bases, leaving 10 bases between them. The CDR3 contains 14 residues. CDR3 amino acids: CASSLTDGENIQYF. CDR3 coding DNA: TGTGCCAGCAGCTTAACAGACGGTGAAAACATTCAGTACTTC.

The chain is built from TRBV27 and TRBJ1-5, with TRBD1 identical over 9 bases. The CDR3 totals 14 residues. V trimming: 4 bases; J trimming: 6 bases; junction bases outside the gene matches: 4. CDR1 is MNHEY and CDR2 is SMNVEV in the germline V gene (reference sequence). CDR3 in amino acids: CASSWGQGLQPQHF. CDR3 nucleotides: TGTGCCAGCAGTTGGGGACAGGGTCTTCAGCCCCAGCATTTT.

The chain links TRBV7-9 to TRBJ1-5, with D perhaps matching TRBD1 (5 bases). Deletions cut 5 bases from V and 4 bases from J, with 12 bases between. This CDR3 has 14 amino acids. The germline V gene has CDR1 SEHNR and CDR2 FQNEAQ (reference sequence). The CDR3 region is CASSPGAQNQPQHF. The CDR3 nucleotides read TGTGCCAGCAGCCCCGGGGCCCAAAATCAGCCCCAGCATTTT.